One sample yielded the 2 T cell receptor beta chains listed below, sequenced in a study of blood T cell repertoires in COVID-19. Sequencing was performed with immunoSEQ multiplex PCR; in TCRdb, only in-frame clones are kept and a portion is missing. The data hold 210,000 or so clones, with approximately 87% observed a single time. What was sequenced was peripheral blood. These receptors all stem from a woman between 50 and 59 years old with acute or convalescent COVID-19.

As regards this clone: The sample holds other DNA sequences that translate to the same CDR3. This rearrangement joins TRBV3-1 (or the pseudogene TRBV3-2) to TRBJ1-3; D ambiguous. Trimming shortened V by 4 bases and J by 3 bases, and 10 bases separated the two germline ends. The V gene's germline CDR1 is LGHDT and CDR2 YNNKEL (reference sequence). This CDR3 spans 14 amino acids. The CDR3 here is CASSRRGSGNTIYF. CDR3 in DNA: TGTGCCAGCAGCCGCCGGGGTAGTGGAAACACCATATATTTT.

This chain uses TRBV2 with TRBJ2-7; D call uncertain. This CDR3 has 15 residues. Germline V gene sequence: CDR1 SNHLY, CDR2 FYNNEI. Trimming stripped 3 bases from V and 2 bases from J, with 14 bases between. Here the CDR3 DNA reads TGTGCCAGCAGTGATGTAGATGAGCTAACCTACGAGCAGTACTTC. Protein product: CASSDVDELTYEQYF.